This T cell receptor beta chain originates from a study of T cells after yellow fever vaccination. General study points: The CD4 compartment and the CD8 compartment contained a small share of clonotypes in common.

A single record per CDR3 protein comes from TCRdb applying MiXCR to the 5' RACE reads. Seen here are around 340,000 distinct CDR3 sequences, around an eighth observed once, and the top ten hold 2.5% to 3.5%. Only a few counts were recorded for this clonotype. Its specificity is not known. Germline trimming cut 5 bases from V and 8 bases from J; bases unmatched to any gene: 14. In germline, CDR1 is MNHNY, CDR2 SVGAGI (reference sequence). CDR3 length: 17 residues. This material consisted of CD4+ T cells sorted from PBMCs, taken 15 days after the yellow fever booster vaccination. The sequence derives from a man younger than 30 who received the YFV17D yellow fever vaccine. V usage is TRBV6-6 and J usage is TRBJ2-2; TRBD2 agrees at 10 bases. As DNA, the CDR3 is TGTGCCAGCAGTCCACCCTGGACTAGCGGCCAGGGGGGGGAGCTGTTTTTT. It encodes CASSPPWTSGQGGELFF.